The TCR beta chain under discussion was sequenced for a study of CD8 T cells in ankylosing spondylitis. This clonotype turned up a few times. What it binds is not known. TCRdb analysed the 5' RACE reads with MiXCR anew, one entry per CDR3 protein. The top ten hold roughly 4.5% of the sample, which has over 150,000 distinct CDR3 sequences, 15% to 20% seen once. The CDR3 contains 15 residues. CDR1 SGHTA and CDR2 FQGNSA come from the germline V gene. The V end lost 1 base, the J end lost 3 bases, and 11 bases lay between the germline ends. Study results and caveats: The authors found the disease-linked clones to be CD8+ and relatively rare in peripheral blood. It appeared that ankylosing spondylitis blood was characterized by a TCR beta motif of about eight highly homologous variants.

This TCR came from a male donor under 30 with ankylosing spondylitis or in good health (not recorded which). The J gene is TRBJ2-3, the V gene TRBV7-2; D unclear. The specimen was blood, either unsorted or a sorted T cell fraction (not recorded which). The CDR3 reads CASSLDGRETDTQYF. In DNA, the CDR3 is TGTGCCAGCAGCTTAGACGGTAGAGAGACAGATACGCAGTATTTT.